Listed below are T cell receptor beta chains from one sample, sequenced in a study of T cell responses to AZD1222 COVID-19 vaccine. The table came from immunoSEQ multiplex PCR; TCRdb's copy has only in-frame clones and leaves some out. The sample contains 75,000 to 85,000 clones, roughly 80% of which appear only once. The sample here was peripheral blood, taken 28 days after the second dose of the MenACWY control vaccine. Receptors were obtained from an adult who received the MenACWY meningococcal vaccine as a control. CDR3s include the opening cysteine and the closing phenylalanine or tryptophan. The D gene is left open where the match is weak. Clone sizes are given selectively: once, few, many, or a class where the clone is expanded.

D gene	V gene	J gene	clone size	CDR3 DNA	CDR3 protein
-	TRBV7-2	TRBJ1-4	-	TGTGCCAGCAGCTCCCGCCCAGGACCCTTGGAAAAACTGTTTTTT	CASSSRPGPLEKLFF
-	TRBV12-5	TRBJ2-1	-	TGTGCTAGTGGTTTGATGGGGGGCAGCTACAATGAGCAGTTCTTC	CASGLMGGSYNEQFF
-	TRBV6-5	TRBJ1-4	-	TGTGCCAGCAGTACGGGCGGGGGTGAAAAACTGTTTTTT	CASSTGGGEKLFF
-	TRBV19	TRBJ2-2	-	TGTGCCAGTAGTATCGGGGGGCCCGGGGAGCTGTTTTTT	CASSIGGPGELFF
-	TRBV5-4	TRBJ1-2	few	TGTGCCAGCAGCTCCACTTGGGGGTATGGCTACACCTTC	CASSSTWGYGYTF
-	TRBV4-3	TRBJ1-1	once	TGCGCCAGCAGCCAAGATGGATTAGGCCTTGGGACTGAAGCTTTCTTT	CASSQDGLGLGTEAFF
TRBD1	TRBV5-1	TRBJ1-4	-	TGCGCCAGCAGCTTGGGACAGGGACCTCCAACTAATGAAAAACTGTTTTTT	CASSLGQGPPTNEKLFF
TRBD2	TRBV11-2	TRBJ2-1	once	TGTGCCAGCAGCTTCGGCGGGGTAGCGGGAGATGAGCAGTTCTTC	CASSFGGVAGDEQFF
-	TRBV5-1	TRBJ1-4	-	TGCGCCAGCAGCTTGAACCAGGGGTTGGGTGAAAAACTGTTTTTT	CASSLNQGLGEKLFF
-	TRBV7-9	TRBJ2-1	-	TGTGCCAGCAGCCCAAAGCTCAGGGTTAGCAATGAGCAGTTCTTC	CASSPKLRVSNEQFF